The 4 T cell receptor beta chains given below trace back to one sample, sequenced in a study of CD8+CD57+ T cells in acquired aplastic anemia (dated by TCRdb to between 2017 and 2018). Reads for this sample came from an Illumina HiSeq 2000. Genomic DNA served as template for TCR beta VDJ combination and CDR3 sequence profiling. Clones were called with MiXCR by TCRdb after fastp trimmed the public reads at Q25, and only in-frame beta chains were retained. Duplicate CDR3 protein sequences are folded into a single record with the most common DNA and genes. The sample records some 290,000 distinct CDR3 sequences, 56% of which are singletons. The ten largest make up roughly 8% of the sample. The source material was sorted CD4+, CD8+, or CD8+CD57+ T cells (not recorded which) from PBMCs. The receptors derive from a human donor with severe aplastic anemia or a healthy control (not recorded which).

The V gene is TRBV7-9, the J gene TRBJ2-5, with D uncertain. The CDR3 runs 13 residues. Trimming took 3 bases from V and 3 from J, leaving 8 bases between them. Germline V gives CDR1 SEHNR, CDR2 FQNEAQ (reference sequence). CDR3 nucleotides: TGTGCCAGCAGCTTTGTTGGAGAAGAGACCCAGTACTTC. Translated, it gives CASSFVGEETQYF.

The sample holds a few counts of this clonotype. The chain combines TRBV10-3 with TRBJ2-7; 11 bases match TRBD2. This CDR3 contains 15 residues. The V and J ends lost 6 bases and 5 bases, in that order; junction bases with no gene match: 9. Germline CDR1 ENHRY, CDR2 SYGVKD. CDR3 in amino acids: CAISAPGLAVDEQYF. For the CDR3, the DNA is TGTGCCATCAGCGCCCCGGGACTAGCGGTAGACGAGCAGTACTTC.

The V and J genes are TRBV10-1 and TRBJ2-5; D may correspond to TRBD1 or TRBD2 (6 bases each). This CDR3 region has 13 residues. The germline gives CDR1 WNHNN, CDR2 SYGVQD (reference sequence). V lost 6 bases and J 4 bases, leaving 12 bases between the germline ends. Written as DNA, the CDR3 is TGCGCCAGCAGCGCGGGACACCCAGAGACCCAGTACTTC. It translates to CASSAGHPETQYF.

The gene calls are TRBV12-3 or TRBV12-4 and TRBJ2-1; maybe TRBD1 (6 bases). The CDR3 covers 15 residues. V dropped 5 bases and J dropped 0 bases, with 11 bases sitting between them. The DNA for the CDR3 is TGTGCCAGCAGTAGCACAGGGATCTCCTACAATGAGCAGTTCTTC. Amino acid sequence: CASSSTGISYNEQFF.